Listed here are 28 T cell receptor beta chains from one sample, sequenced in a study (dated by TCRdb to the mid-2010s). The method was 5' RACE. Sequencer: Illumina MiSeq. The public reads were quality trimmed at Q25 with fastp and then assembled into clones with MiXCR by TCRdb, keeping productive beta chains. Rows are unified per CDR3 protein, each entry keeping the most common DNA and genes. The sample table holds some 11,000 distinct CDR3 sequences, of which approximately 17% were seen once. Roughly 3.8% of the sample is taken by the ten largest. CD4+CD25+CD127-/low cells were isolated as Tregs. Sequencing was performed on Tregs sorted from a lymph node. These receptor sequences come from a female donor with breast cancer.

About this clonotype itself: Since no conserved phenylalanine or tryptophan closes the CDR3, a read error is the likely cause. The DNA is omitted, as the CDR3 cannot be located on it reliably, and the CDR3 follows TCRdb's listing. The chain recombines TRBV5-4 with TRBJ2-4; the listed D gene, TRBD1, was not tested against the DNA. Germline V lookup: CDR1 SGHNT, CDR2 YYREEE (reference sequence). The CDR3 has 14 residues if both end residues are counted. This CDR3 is CASSLMGGKNIPYC.

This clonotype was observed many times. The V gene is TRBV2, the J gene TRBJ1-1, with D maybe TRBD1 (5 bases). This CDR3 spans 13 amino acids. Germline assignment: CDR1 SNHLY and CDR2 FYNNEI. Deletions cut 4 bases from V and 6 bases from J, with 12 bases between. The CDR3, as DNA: TGTGCCAGCAGTGGTTTCGGGGACCCTGAAGCTTTCTTT. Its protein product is CASSGFGDPEAFF.

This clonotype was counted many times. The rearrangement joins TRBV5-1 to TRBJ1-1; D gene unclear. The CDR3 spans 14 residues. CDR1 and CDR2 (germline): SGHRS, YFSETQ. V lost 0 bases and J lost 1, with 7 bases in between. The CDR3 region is CASSLAGPNTEAFF. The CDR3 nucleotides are TGCGCCAGCAGCTTGGCCGGGCCGAACACTGAAGCTTTCTTT.

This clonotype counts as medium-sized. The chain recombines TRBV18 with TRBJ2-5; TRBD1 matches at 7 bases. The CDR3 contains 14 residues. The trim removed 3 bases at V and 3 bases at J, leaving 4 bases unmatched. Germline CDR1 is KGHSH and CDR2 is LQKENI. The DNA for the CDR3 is TGTGCCAGCTCACCGACAACAGGGGAAGAGACCCAGTACTTC. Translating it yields CASSPTTGEETQYF.

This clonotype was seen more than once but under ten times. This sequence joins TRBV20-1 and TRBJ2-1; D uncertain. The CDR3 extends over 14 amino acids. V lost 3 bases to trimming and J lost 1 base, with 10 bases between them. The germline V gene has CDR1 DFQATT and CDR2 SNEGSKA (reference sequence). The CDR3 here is CSASKGMSYNEQFF. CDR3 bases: TGCAGTGCTAGCAAGGGTATGTCCTACAATGAGCAGTTCTTC.

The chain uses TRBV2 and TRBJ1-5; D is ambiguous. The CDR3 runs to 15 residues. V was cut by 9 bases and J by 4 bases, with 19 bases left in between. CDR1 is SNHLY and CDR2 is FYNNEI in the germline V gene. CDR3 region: CASSYRVNSNQPQHF. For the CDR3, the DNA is TGTGCCAGTAGTTACCGAGTAAACTCTAATCAGCCCCAGCATTTT.

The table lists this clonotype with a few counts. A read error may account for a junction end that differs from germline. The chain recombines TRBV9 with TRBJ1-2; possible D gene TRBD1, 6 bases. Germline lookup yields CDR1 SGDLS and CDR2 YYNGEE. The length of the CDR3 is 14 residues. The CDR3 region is CAGSPPDSGTGYTF. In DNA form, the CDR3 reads TGTGCCGGCAGCCCACCGGACAGCGGTACGGGCTACACCTTC.

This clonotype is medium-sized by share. CDR3 region: CASRKTGATNEKLFF. The CDR3 nucleotides are TGTGCCAGCAGGAAAACAGGGGCAACTAATGAAAAACTGTTTTTT. The rearrangement joins TRBV27 to TRBJ1-4, with 7 bases identical to TRBD1. V lost 6 bases and J lost 0; bases outside the gene matches: 4. This CDR3 has 15 residues. The germline CDR1 and CDR2 sequences are MNHEY and SMNVEV (reference sequence).

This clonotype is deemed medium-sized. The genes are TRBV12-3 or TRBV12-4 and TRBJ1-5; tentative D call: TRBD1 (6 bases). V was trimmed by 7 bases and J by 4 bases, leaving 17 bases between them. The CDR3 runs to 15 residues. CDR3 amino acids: CASNIGGAGNQPQHF. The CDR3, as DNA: TGTGCCAGCAATATTGGGGGGGCTGGGAATCAGCCCCAGCATTTT.

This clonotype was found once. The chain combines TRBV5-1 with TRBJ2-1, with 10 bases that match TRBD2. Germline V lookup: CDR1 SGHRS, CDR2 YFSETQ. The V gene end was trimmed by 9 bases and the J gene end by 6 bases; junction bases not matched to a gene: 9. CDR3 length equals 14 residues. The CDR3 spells CANRELAGRNEQFF. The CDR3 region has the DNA TGCGCCAACAGGGAACTAGCGGGGCGCAATGAGCAGTTCTTC.

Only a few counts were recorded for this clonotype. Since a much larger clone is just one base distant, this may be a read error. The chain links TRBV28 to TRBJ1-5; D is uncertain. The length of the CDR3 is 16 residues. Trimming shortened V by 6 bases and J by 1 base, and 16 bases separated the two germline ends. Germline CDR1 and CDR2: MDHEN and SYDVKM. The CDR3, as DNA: TGTGCCAGCAGCAGAGAGGCAGTCAGGAGCAATCAGCCCCAGCATTTT. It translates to CASSREAVRSNQPQHF.

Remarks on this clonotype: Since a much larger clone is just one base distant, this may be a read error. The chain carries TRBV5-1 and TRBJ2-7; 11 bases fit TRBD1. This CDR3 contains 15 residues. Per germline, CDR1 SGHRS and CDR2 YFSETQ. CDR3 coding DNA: TGCGCCGGCAGCCCCGGACAGGGGGCTTTCGGCGAGCAGTACTTC. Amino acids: CAGSPGQGAFGEQYF.

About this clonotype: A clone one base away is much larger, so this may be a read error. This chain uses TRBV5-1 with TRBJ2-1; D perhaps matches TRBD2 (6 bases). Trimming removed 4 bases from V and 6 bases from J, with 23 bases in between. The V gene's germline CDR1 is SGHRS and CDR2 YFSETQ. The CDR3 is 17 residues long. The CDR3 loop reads CASSTPLVSGSGNEQFF. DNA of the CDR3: TGCGCCAGCAGCACACCGTTGGTTAGCGGAAGTGGCAATGAGCAGTTCTTC.

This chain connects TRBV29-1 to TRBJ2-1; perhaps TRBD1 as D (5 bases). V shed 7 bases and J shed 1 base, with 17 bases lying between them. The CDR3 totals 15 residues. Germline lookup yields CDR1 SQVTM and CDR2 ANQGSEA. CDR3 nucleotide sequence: TGCAGCGGTGAGCGTCGGCAGGGATCCTACAATGAGCAGTTCTTC. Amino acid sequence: CSGERRQGSYNEQFF.

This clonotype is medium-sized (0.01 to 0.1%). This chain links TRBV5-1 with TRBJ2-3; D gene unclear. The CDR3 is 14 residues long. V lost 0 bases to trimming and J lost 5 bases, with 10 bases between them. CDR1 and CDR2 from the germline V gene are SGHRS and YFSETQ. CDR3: CASSLVGPGDTQYF. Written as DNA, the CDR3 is TGCGCCAGCAGCTTGGTCGGGCCTGGAGATACGCAGTATTTT.

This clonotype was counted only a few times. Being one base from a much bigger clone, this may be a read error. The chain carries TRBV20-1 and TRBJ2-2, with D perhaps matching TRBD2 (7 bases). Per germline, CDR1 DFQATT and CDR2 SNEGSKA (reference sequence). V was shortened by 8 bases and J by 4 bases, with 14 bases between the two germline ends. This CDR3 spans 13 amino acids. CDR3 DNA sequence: TGCAGTCCCCGGGGGGCGAGCACCGGGGAGCTGTTTTTT. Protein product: CSPRGASTGELFF.

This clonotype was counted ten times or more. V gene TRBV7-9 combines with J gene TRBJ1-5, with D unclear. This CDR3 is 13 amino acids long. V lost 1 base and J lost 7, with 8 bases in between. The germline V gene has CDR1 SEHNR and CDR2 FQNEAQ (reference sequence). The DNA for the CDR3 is TGTGCCAGCAGCTTAGGGTACGGGCAGCCCCAGCATTTT. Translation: CASSLGYGQPQHF.

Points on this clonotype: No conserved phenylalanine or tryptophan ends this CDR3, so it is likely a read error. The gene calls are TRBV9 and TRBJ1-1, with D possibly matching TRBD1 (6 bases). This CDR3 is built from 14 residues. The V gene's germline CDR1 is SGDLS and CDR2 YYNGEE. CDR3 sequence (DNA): TGCGCCAGCAGCGCAACAACAGGGCCCACTGAAGCTTTCCTT. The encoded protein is CASSATTGPTEAFL.

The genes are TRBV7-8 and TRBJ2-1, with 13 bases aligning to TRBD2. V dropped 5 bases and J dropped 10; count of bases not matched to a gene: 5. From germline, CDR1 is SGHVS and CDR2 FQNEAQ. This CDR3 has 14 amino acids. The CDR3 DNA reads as TGTGCCAGCAGCCCGGGACTAGCGGGACGGGAGCAGTTCTTC. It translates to CASSPGLAGREQFF.

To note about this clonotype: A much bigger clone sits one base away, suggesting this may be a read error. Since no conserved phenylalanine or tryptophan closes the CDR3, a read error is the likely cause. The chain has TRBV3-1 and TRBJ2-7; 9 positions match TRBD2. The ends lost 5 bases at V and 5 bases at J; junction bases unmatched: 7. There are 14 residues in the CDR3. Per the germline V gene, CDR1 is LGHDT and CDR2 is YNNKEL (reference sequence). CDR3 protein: CASSARGGTNEQYS. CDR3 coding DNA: TGTGCCAGCAGCGCGCGGGGGGGCACTAACGAGCAGTACTCC.

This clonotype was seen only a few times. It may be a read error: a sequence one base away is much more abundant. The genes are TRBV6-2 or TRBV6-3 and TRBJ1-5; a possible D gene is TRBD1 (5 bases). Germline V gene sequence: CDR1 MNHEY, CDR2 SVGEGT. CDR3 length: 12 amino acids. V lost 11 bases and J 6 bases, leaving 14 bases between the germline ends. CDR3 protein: CARTQGSQPQHF. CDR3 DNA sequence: TGTGCCCGCACCCAGGGCAGTCAGCCCCAGCATTTT.

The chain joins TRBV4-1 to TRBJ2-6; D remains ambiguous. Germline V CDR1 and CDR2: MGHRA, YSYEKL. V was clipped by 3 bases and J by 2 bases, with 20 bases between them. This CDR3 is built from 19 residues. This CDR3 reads CASSQGRLGVWAGANVLTF. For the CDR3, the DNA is TGCGCCAGCAGCCAGGGTAGATTAGGTGTTTGGGCTGGGGCCAACGTCCTGACTTTC.

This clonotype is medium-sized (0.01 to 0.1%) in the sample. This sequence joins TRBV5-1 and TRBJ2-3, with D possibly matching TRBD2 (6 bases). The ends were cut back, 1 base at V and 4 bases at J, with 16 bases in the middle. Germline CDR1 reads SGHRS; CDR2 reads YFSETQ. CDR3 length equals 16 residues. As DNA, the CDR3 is TGCGCCAGCAGCTTGAACGGGGGAGCGGGCCCAGATACGCAGTATTTT. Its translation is CASSLNGGAGPDTQYF.

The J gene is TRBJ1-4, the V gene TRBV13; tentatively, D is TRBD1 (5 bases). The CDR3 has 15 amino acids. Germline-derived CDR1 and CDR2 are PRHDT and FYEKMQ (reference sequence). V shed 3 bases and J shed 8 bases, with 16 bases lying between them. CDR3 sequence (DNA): TGTGCCAGCAGCTTCAGGCGGGACGGGGGGGAAAAACTGTTTTTT. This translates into CASSFRRDGGEKLFF.

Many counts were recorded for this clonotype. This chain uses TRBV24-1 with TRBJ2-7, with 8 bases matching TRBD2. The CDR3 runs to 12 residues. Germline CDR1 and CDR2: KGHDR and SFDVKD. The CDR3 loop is CAKRTSNYEQYF. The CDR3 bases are TGTGCTAAGAGGACTAGCAACTACGAGCAGTACTTC.

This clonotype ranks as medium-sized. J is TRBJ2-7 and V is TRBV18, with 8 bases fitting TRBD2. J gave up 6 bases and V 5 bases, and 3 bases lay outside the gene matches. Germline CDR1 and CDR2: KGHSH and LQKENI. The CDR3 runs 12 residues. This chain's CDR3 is CASSAGTSEQYF. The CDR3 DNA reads TGTGCCAGCTCAGCCGGGACTAGCGAGCAGTACTTC.

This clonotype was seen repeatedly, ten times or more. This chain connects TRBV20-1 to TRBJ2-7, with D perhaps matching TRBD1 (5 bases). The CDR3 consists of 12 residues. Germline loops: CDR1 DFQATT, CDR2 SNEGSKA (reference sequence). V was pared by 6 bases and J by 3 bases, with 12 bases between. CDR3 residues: CSAGLTDYEQYF. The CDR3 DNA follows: TGCAGTGCGGGTTTGACAGACTACGAGCAGTACTTC.

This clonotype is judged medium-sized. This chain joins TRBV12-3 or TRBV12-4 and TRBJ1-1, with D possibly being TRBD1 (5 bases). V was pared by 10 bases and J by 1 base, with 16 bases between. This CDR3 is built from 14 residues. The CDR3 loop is CATDVGGKNTEAFF. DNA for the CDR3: TGTGCCACTGATGTTGGGGGAAAGAACACTGAAGCTTTCTTT.